This record concerns one T cell receptor (beta chain) sequence. The antigen this receptor binds is unknown. Base quality data are lacking; no much larger clone is found one base away. From each donor, a single peripheral blood sample of about 116 mL on average was drawn into heparinised tubes. Using a panel that included CD45RO, CCR7, CD25, CD127, CD95 and CD27, naive, central memory, regulatory and stem cell-like memory CD4+ T cells were sorted on a BD FACSAria II. Every sorted population had a purity above 98%. Right away, PBMCs were isolated by Lymphoprep density gradient centrifugation and were stained directly, with no culture step. To minimize batch effects, samples were stained and sorted in pairs, one healthy donor with one patient per experiment. The entire isolated RNA was reverse transcribed using the High Capacity cDNA Reverse Transcription Kit, and thus expressed TCRB transcripts were sequenced. Naive, central memory and regulatory T cell samples underwent deep immunoSEQ sequencing, averaging approximately 3.3 million total reads per sample. After sorted cells were lysed in RLT buffer, RNA was extracted with DNase-treated RNeasy Micro or Mini kits, with the choice depending on cell number. Each cell subset was processed on its own to prevent cross-contamination, while patient and healthy donor samples were processed together. The immunoSEQ multiplex PCR was used to amplify TCRB sequences from cDNA, yielding 87-bp fragments that span the CDR3 region. The amplicons were sequenced using the Illumina HiSeq platform. The paper's data handling went like this. PCR bias was computationally corrected using synthetic template baselines, reads within Hamming distance 2 were collapsed, and singletons that could not be merged were discarded. By aligning reads against IMGT, V, D and J genes, CDR3 length, and insertions or deletions at six rearrangement sites were assigned. Clonotype counts were normalized to sorted cell number within each subset before computing true diversity and Gini coefficients with the tcR R package. The overlap coefficient, calculated on TCRB nucleotide sequences, was used to quantify repertoire sharing. Out-of-frame TCRB sequences from naive cells were analyzed as a proxy for the pre-selection repertoire. The immuneACCESS repertoire file appears here via TCRdb, limited to in-frame rearrangements. These files lack a portion of the clones; in checked studies, under half of the deficit traces to unresolved V genes, and the cause of the others is not known. V and J calls and clone size are copied from that table; D and trimming were computed from the DNA. The sample has more than 250,000 clones on record, roughly an eighth of them singletons. Less than 0.02% of the sample rests with the top ten.

This sample is drawn from a study of beta chain features in type 1 diabetes (dated by TCRdb to the late 2010s). Regarding the complete study: Mean age, gender distribution, total cell number and subset yield did not differ between patients and healthy donors. A total of some 100,000,000 sorted cells were examined across all samples, and the number of cells per subset was strongly correlated with RNA yield. In the study, recently diagnosed type 1 diabetes patients and matched healthy donors were compared on the TCRB repertoires of their sorted circulating CD4+ T cell subsets. Regulatory and stem cell-like memory subsets were obtained from only 8 patients and about eight healthy donors, while naive and central memory subsets were obtained from all 28 donors. Study-wide conclusions, independent of this receptor: Naive, central memory and regulatory TCRB repertoires appeared to be more alike among patients than among healthy donors. Because cDNA was sequenced instead of genomic DNA, highly expressing activated cells could be over-represented, though the groups showed no difference in activation or CD3 levels. At VDJ recombination sites, patients with type 1 diabetes made fewer insertions and deleted more nucleotides, a pattern implying thymic rearrangement abnormalities. In all four CD4+ subsets, TCRB CDR3 length was moderately but significantly shorter in type 1 diabetes patients. Because the HLA sub-analyses included only small numbers of individuals, any influence of HLA type on TCRB rearrangement was left unresolved. Shorter templates might be favored by PCR, yet because patient and control samples were amplified and corrected together, any such skew would affect both groups equally.

The germline V gene supplies CDR1 MDHEN and CDR2 SYDVKM. The germline ends are 16 bases apart after V is trimmed by 5 bases and J by 1 base. The CDR3 covers 16 residues, taking in both the cysteine and the phenylalanine. Solely the CDR3 DNA is kept, with 48 bases framed from the first base. This sequence uses TRBV28 and TRBJ2-3; the D gene is not confidently resolved. The source of this sequence is a man in his thirties or forties with type 1 diabetes. Specimen: naive CD4+ T cells from blood. This specimen's cell subset or site label, interpreted: true naive CD4+ T cells. The CDR3 region has the sequence CASSPPRWHGTDTQYF. The nucleotide sequence is given as TGTGCCAGCAGTCCCCCCAGGTGGCACGGCACAGATACGCAGTATTTT.